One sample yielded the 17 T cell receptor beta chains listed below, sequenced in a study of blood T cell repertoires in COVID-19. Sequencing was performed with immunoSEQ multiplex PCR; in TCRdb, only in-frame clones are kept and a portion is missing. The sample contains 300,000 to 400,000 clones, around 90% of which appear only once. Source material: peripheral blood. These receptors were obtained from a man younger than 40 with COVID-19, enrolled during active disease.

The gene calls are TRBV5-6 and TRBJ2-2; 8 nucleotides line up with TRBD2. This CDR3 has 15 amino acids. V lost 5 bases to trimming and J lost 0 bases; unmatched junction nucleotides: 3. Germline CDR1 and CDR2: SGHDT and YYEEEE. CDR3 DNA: TGTGCCAGCAGTCGGGGGGGACCGAACACCGGGGAGCTGTTTTTT. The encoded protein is CASSRGGPNTGELFF.

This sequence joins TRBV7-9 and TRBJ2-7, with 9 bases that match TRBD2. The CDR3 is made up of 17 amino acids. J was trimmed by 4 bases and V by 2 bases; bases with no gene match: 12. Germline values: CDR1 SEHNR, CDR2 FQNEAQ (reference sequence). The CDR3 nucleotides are TGTGCCAGCAGCTTAAATCGTCCTAGCGGGATACAATACGAGCAGTACTTC. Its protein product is CASSLNRPSGIQYEQYF.

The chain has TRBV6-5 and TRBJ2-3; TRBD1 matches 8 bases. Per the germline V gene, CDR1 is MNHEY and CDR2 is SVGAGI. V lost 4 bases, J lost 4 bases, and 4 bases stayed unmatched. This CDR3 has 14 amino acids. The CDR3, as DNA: TGTGCCAGCAGTTGGGACAGGAGAGCAGATACGCAGTATTTT. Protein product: CASSWDRRADTQYF.

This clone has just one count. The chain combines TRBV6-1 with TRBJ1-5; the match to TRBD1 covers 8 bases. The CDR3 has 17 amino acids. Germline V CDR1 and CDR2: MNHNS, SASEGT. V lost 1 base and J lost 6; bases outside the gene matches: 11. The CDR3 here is CASSEGSQGALGQPQHF. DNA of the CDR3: TGTGCCAGCAGTGAAGGAAGTCAGGGGGCGTTGGGTCAGCCCCAGCATTTT.

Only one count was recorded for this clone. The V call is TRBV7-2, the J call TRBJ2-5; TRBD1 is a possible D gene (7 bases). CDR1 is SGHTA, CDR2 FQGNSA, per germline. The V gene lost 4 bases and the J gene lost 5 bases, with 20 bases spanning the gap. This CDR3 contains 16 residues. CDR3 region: CASSSAGTDGKETQYF. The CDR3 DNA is TGTGCCAGCAGCTCCGCGGGGACAGACGGGAAGGAGACCCAGTACTTC.

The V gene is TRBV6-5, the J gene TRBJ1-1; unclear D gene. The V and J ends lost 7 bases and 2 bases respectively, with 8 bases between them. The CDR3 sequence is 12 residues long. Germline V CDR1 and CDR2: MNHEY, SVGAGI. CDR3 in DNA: TGTGCCAGCAATACGGGTAACACTGAAGCTTTCTTT. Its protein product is CASNTGNTEAFF.

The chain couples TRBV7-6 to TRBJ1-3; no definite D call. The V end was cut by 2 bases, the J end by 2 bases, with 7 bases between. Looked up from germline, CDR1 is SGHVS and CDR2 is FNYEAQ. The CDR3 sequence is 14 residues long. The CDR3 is CASSLNRAGNTIYF. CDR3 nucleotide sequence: TGTGCCAGCAGCTTAAACCGGGCTGGAAACACCATATATTTT.

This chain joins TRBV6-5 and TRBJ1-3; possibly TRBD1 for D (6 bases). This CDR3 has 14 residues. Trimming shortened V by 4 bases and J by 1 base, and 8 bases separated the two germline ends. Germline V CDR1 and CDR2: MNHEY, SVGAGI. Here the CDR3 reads CASSWDISGNTIYF. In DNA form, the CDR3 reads TGTGCCAGCAGTTGGGACATATCTGGAAACACCATATATTTT.

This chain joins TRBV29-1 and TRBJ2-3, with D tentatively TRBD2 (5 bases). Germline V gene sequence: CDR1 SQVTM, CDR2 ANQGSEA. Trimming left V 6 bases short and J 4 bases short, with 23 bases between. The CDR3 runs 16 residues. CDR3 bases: TGCAGCGTGCCCGGGGTCGCGGCCCGAGGATCAGATACGCAGTATTTT. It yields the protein CSVPGVAARGSDTQYF.

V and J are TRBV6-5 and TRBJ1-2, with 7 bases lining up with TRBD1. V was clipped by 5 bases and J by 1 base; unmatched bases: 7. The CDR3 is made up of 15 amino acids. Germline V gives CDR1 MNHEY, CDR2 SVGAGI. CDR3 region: CASSRTGVDNYGYTF. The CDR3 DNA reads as TGTGCCAGCAGTCGTACAGGGGTGGATAACTATGGCTACACCTTC.

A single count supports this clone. CDR3 amino acids: CAISEPGQGAYEQYF. CDR3 in DNA: TGTGCCATCAGTGAACCGGGACAGGGGGCCTACGAGCAGTACTTC. This chain links TRBV10-3 with TRBJ2-7, with 11 bases aligning to TRBD1. Per germline, CDR1 ENHRY and CDR2 SYGVKD. Germline trimming cut 3 bases from V and 2 bases from J; bases unmatched to any gene: 3. CDR3 length: 15 residues.

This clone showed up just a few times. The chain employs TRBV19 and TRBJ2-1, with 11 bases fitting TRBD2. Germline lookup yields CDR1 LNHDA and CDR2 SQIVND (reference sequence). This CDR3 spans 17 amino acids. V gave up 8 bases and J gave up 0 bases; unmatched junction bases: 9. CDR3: CASHGTSGGSSYNEQFF. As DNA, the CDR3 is TGTGCCAGTCACGGGACTAGCGGAGGGAGCTCCTACAATGAGCAGTTCTTC.

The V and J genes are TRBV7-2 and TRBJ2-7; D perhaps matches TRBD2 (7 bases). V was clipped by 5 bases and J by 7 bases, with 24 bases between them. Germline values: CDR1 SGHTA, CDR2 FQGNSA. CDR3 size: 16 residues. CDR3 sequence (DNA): TGTGCCAGCAGCCTCAGACAACAGGGCCTGGGGGGGGAGCAGTACTTC. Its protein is CASSLRQQGLGGEQYF.

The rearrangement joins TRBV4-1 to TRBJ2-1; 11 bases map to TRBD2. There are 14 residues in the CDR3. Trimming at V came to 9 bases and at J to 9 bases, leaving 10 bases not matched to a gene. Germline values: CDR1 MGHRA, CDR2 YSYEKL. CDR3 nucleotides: TGCGCCAGGGTATTAGCGGGGGGGCGTATTGAGCAGTTCTTC. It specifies CARVLAGGRIEQFF.

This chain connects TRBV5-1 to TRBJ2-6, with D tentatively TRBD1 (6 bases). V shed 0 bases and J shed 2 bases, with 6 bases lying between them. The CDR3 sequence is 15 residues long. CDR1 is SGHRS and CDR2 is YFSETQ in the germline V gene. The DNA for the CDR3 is TGCGCCAGCAGCTTGGGACAGGCTGGGGCCAACGTCCTGACTTTC. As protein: CASSLGQAGANVLTF.

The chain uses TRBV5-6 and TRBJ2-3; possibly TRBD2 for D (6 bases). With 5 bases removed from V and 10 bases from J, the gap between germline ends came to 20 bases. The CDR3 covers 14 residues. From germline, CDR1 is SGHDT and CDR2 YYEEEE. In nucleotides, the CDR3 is TGTGCCAGCAGATACTCCGGGACTGCAGAAGCGCAGTATTTT. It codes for CASRYSGTAEAQYF.

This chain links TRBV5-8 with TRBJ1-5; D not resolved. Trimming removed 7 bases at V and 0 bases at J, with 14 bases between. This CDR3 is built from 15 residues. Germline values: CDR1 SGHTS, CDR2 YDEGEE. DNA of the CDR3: TGTGCCAGCGAGGAAACCGGTTATAGCAATCAGCCCCAGCATTTT. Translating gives CASEETGYSNQPQHF.